The clone carrying this T cell receptor (beta chain) appeared a few times. Its matching antigen is unknown. This sample was taken from a study of beta chain features in type 1 diabetes. Reverse transcription of all isolated RNA meant that expressed TCRB transcripts were sequenced. The method was immunoSEQ multiplex PCR; TCRdb's version includes in-frame clones alone and lacks a portion of them. The data contain nearly 250,000 clones, approximately 70% of them singletons. General study results and limits: TCRB rearrangement may or may not be influenced by HLA type; here this remained unresolved. Cells with high TCR expression could be over-represented by cDNA sequencing. When VDJ junctions were examined, type 1 diabetes patients showed fewer insertions and more deletions.

One heparinised blood draw, averaging around 0.12 L, came from each donor. The TCR was taken from a man aged 25 to 45 in good health. The material sequenced was naive CD4+ T cells from blood.

This CDR3 reads CAWMRQGDSTEAFF. CDR3 DNA sequence: TGTGCCTGGATGAGGCAGGGCGACTCCACTGAAGCTTTCTTT. J is TRBJ1-1 and V is TRBV30; D is possibly TRBD1 (5 bases). V was clipped by 4 bases and J by 4 bases, with 16 bases between them. The germline V gene has CDR1 GTSNPN and CDR2 SVGIG (reference sequence). This CDR3 spans 14 amino acids. The full variable domain, rest sourced from reference TRBV30 and TRBJ1-1, is SQTIHQWPATLVQPVGSPLSLECTVEGTSNPNLYWYRQAAGRGLQLLFYSVGIGQISSEVPQNLSASRPQDRQFILSSKKLLLSDSGFYLCAWMRQGDSTEAFFGQGTRLTVV.